This T cell receptor (beta chain) was profiled in a study of T cells after yellow fever vaccination. Study observations and caveats: Abundant clonotypes from the bulk population could get into FACS-sorted repertoires as contaminants. Though weaker, the secondary response peaked faster, on day 5 versus 15.

This CDR3 comprises 16 residues. V shed 2 bases and J shed 1 base, with 13 bases lying between them. Germline V gene lookup returns CDR1 MNHEY and CDR2 SVGAGI. This clonotype was observed a few times. The antigen is unknown. TCRdb re-derived calls from the 5' RACE reads in MiXCR, one entry per CDR3 protein. The sample consists of hundreds of thousands of distinct CDR3 sequences, 9% to 15% of them appearing once. This receptor was identified in a man aged 30-40 years who received the YFV17D yellow fever vaccine. The chain couples TRBV6-5 to TRBJ2-3, with TRBD2 as a possible D gene (6 bases). The specimen was PBMCs, collected on the day of the yellow fever booster vaccination. The CDR3 coding sequence is TGTGCCAGCAGTTACCGGGGGAGACACCGCACAGATACGCAGTATTTT. This codes for CASSYRGRHRTDTQYF.